These 6 T cell receptor beta chains were all obtained from the same sample, sequenced in a study of blood T cell repertoires in COVID-19. Measured with immunoSEQ multiplex PCR; TCRdb has only the in-frame clones, and not every one. The sample contains fewer than 350,000 clones, roughly 89% of which appear only once. Sequencing input: peripheral blood. These receptors all stem from a man aged 35 to 55 with acute or convalescent COVID-19.

The genes are TRBV18 and TRBJ2-3; tentative D call: TRBD2 (6 bases). The length of the CDR3 is 14 residues. Germline values: CDR1 KGHSH, CDR2 LQKENI. Trimming pared 3 bases from V and 0 bases from J, leaving 7 bases between. The CDR3, as DNA: TGTGCCAGCTCACCCGGGGGAAGCACAGATACGCAGTATTTT. It specifies CASSPGGSTDTQYF.

As for this clone: Different DNA sequences within this sample yield the same CDR3. The chain joins TRBV2 to TRBJ1-2; 7 nucleotides line up with TRBD1. The CDR3 is 13 amino acids. Germline CDR1 SNHLY, CDR2 FYNNEI. Trimming removed 6 bases from V and 1 base from J; junction bases left unmatched: 2. This CDR3 reads CASSRDSNYGYTF. The CDR3 DNA reads as TGTGCCAGCAGCCGGGACAGTAACTATGGCTACACCTTC.

CDR3 bases: TGTGCCAGCAGCCCCCCAGGCCTTCCGGAAAAACTGTTTTTT. This gives the protein CASSPPGLPEKLFF. The chain is built from TRBV3-1 (or the pseudogene TRBV3-2) and TRBJ1-4; no reliable D call. V was shortened by 4 bases and J by 8 bases, with 14 bases between the two germline ends. The germline V gene has CDR1 LGHDT and CDR2 YNNKEL (reference sequence). The CDR3 is 14 residues long.

The chain joins TRBV12-3 or TRBV12-4 to TRBJ2-2, with a tentative D call TRBD1 (5 bases). There are 13 residues in the CDR3. Trimming removed 5 bases from V and 7 bases from J, with 11 bases in between. CDR3 in amino acids: CASSPQGNGELFF. CDR3 nucleotides: TGTGCCAGCAGTCCTCAGGGTAACGGGGAGCTGTTTTTT.

This chain connects TRBV30 to TRBJ2-5; 7 bases line up with TRBD2. The CDR3 runs to 13 residues. With 0 bases clipped from V and 5 bases from J, the junction kept 3 bases outside the gene matches. CDR1 GTSNPN and CDR2 SVGIG come from the germline V gene (reference sequence). CDR3 residues: CAWSVEGGETQYF. The CDR3 DNA follows: TGTGCCTGGAGTGTAGAGGGAGGGGAGACCCAGTACTTC. The full variable domain, completed using reference TRBV30 and TRBJ2-5, is SQTIHQWPATLVQPVGSPLSLECTVEGTSNPNLYWYRQAAGRGLQLLFYSVGIGQISSEVPQNLSASRPQDRQFILSSKKLLLSDSGFYLCAWSVEGGETQYFGPGTRLLVL.

This sequence joins TRBV5-1 and TRBJ2-6, with a possible D match to TRBD2 (6 bases). The V gene lost 3 bases and the J gene lost 1 base, with 23 bases spanning the gap. CDR1 and CDR2 (germline): SGHRS, YFSETQ. This CDR3 is built from 20 residues. The CDR3 here is CASSWGVLGNTKSGANVLTF. The DNA of the CDR3 is TGCGCCAGCAGCTGGGGGGTTTTGGGGAATACGAAATCTGGGGCCAACGTCCTGACTTTC.